Detailed here is one T cell receptor (beta chain). Its target is unknown. These data originate in a study of T cells in localized non-small cell lung cancer. General study points: Because researchers sequenced only one region of the tumor, heterogeneity is still possible. Peak T cell clonality was found in uninvolved adjacent lung, exceeding tumor. A raised T cell density in blood coincided with lengthier overall survival. Median around 56 top-100 tumor clones were shared with paired adjacent lung.

Generated by immunoSEQ multiplex PCR, the TCRdb table keeps only in-frame clones and is missing some. The data show about 72,000 clones, 84% seen once. Source: peripheral blood, taken before any cancer treatment. The TCR originated in a female donor over 55 with stage I lung adenocarcinoma.

The CDR3 is CASSPQGSYTDTQYF. In DNA form, the CDR3 reads TGTGCCAGCAGCCCACAGGGCTCCTACACAGATACGCAGTATTTT. The chain is built from TRBV5-6 and TRBJ2-3; the D gene is possibly TRBD1 (6 bases). CDR3 length equals 15 residues. Trimming shortened V by 4 bases and J by 2 bases, and 14 bases separated the two germline ends. Germline V gene sequence: CDR1 SGHDT, CDR2 YYEEEE.